Presented here are 14 T cell receptor beta chains from one specimen sequenced in a study of blood T cell repertoires in COVID-19. Sequencing was performed with immunoSEQ multiplex PCR; in TCRdb, only in-frame clones are kept and a portion is missing. The data show roughly 150,000 clones, approximately 95% seen once. Specimen: peripheral blood. The receptors come from a woman between 55 and 75 years old with COVID-19, enrolled during active disease.

This chain links TRBV7-8 with TRBJ2-3; no clear D gene. V lost 7 bases and J lost 5, with 10 bases in between. This CDR3 spans 12 amino acids. Per the germline V gene, CDR1 is SGHVS and CDR2 is FQNEAQ. CDR3 nucleotide sequence: TGTGCCAGCACCCCTTCGTTAGATACGCAGTATTTT. It encodes CASTPSLDTQYF.

The genes are TRBV14 and TRBJ1-2; no reliable D call. Germline loops: CDR1 SGHDN, CDR2 FVKESK. The V and J ends lost 3 bases and 0 bases respectively, with 14 bases between them. This CDR3 comprises 16 residues. DNA of the CDR3: TGTGCCAGCAGCCAGGTGGGAGGAGGAACTAACTATGGCTACACCTTC. This encodes CASSQVGGGTNYGYTF.

V is TRBV9 and J is TRBJ2-5, with TRBD1 matching over 7 bases. CDR1 and CDR2 (germline): SGDLS, YYNGEE. Trimming took 4 bases from V and 2 from J; bases not matched to a gene: 2. The CDR3 consists of 13 residues. The CDR3 coding sequence is TGTGCCAGCAGCCCGGACAGGCAAGAGACCCAGTACTTC. Translation gives CASSPDRQETQYF.

The chain is built from TRBV4-1 and TRBJ1-1; D is unclear. The CDR3 runs 14 residues. Germline V gene data show CDR1 as MGHRA and CDR2 as YSYEKL. Trimming removed 3 bases at V and 4 bases at J, with 12 bases between. CDR3 protein: CASSHPNSVTEAFF. The DNA for the CDR3 is TGCGCCAGCAGCCACCCGAATTCGGTCACTGAAGCTTTCTTT.

This clone was picked up one time. The rearrangement links TRBV7-8 to TRBJ1-5; D unresolved. The germline V and J ends were trimmed by 0 bases and 11 bases, with 17 bases remaining between them. The CDR3 totals 15 residues. The germline V gene encodes CDR1 SGHVS and CDR2 FQNEAQ. CDR3 bases: TGTGCCAGCAGCTTAGCGGGTTACCCCTCGGGGTCCCAGCATTTT. It specifies CASSLAGYPSGSQHF.

The chain combines TRBV7-2 with TRBJ1-3; D remains unclear. The germline V gene has CDR1 SGHTA and CDR2 FQGNSA. The CDR3 spans 13 residues. Trimming shortened V by 4 bases and J by 3 bases, and 7 bases separated the two germline ends. Written as DNA, the CDR3 is TGTGCCAGCAGCTCCTTCTTTGGAAACACCATATATTTT. Translating gives CASSSFFGNTIYF. The full variable domain, with the rest looked up from reference TRBV7-2 and TRBJ1-3, is GAGVSQSPSNKVTEKGKDVELRCDPISGHTALYWYRQSLGQGLEFLIYFQGNSAPDKSGLPSDRFSAERTGGSVSTLTIQRTQQEDSAVYLCASSSFFGNTIYFGEGSWLTVV.

The V gene is TRBV7-5, the J gene TRBJ2-1; the table's D call, TRBD1, has no DNA check behind it. TRBV7-5 is designated a pseudogene. The CDR3 covers 15 residues. This chain's CDR3 is CARSSPSVSNNEQFF. As DNA, the CDR3 is TGTGCCAGAAGCTCCCCTTCCGTCAGTAACAATGAGCAGTTCTTC.

The chain links TRBV11-2 to TRBJ1-2; 10 positions agree with TRBD1. Losses at the gene ends were 4 bases for V and 7 bases for J; bases not matched to a gene: 6. CDR3 length: 14 residues. Germline V gene sequence: CDR1 SGHAT, CDR2 FQNNGV. The CDR3 sequence is CASSSVTGGTGYTF. CDR3 DNA sequence: TGTGCCAGCAGCTCGGTGACAGGGGGCACTGGCTACACCTTC.

The CDR3 sequence: CASSLNRESNQPQHF. The CDR3 DNA reads TGCGCCAGCAGCCTAAATAGGGAGTCCAATCAGCCCCAGCATTTT. The rearrangement links TRBV4-1 to TRBJ1-5; D uncertain. V was shortened by 4 bases and J by 3 bases, with 13 bases between the two germline ends. The CDR3 loop spans 15 amino acids. Germline CDR1 and CDR2: MGHRA and YSYEKL.

The V gene is TRBV30, the J gene TRBJ1-4; D gene uncertain. This CDR3 contains 11 residues. Germline V lookup: CDR1 GTSNPN, CDR2 SVGIG (reference sequence). The germline V and J ends were trimmed by 2 bases and 8 bases, with 6 bases remaining between them. Written as DNA, the CDR3 is TGTGCCTGGAGTAAAACAGAAAAACTGTTTTTT. Protein sequence: CAWSKTEKLFF.

The chain recombines TRBV19 with TRBJ1-1, with TRBD1 identical over 10 bases. The CDR3 covers 14 residues. Germline trimming cut 6 bases from V and 7 bases from J; bases unmatched to any gene: 8. CDR1 and CDR2 from the germline V gene are LNHDA and SQIVND (reference sequence). The CDR3 reads CASRGQGFRGEAFF. For the CDR3, the DNA is TGTGCCAGTAGGGGACAGGGGTTTCGAGGTGAAGCTTTCTTT. Based on the CDR3 plus reference TRBV19 and TRBJ1-1, the full variable domain is DGGITQSPKYLFRKEGQNVTLSCEQNLNHDAMYWYRQDPGQGLRLIYYSQIVNDFQKGDIAEGYSVSREKKESFPLTVTSAQKNPTAFYLCASRGQGFRGEAFFGQGTRLTVV.

V is TRBV18 and J is TRBJ2-7; 8 nucleotides align to TRBD1. The CDR3 loop spans 14 amino acids. CDR1 is KGHSH, CDR2 LQKENI, per germline. After removal of 3 bases from V and 2 bases from J, the junction contained 3 bases not matched to a gene. This CDR3 is CASSPGQETYEQYF. CDR3 DNA sequence: TGTGCCAGCTCACCGGGACAGGAGACCTACGAGCAGTACTTC.

The chain joins TRBV6-5 to TRBJ1-1, with a tentative D call TRBD1 (6 bases). The germline V and J ends were trimmed by 6 bases and 1 base, with 9 bases remaining between them. The V gene's germline CDR1 is MNHEY and CDR2 SVGAGI. This CDR3 comprises 13 residues. The CDR3 loop is CASRKTGNTEAFF. The CDR3 DNA is TGTGCCAGCAGGAAGACAGGGAACACTGAAGCTTTCTTT.

This clone was recorded only once. The chain carries TRBV4-3 and TRBJ2-1, with 7 bases identical to TRBD1. This CDR3 has 16 amino acids. Losses at the gene ends were 1 base for V and 0 bases for J; bases not matched to a gene: 3. The germline CDR1 and CDR2 sequences are LGHNA and YSLEER. The CDR3 sequence is CASSQAGTDSYNEQFF. The CDR3 DNA reads TGCGCCAGCAGCCAAGCCGGGACAGACTCCTACAATGAGCAGTTCTTC.